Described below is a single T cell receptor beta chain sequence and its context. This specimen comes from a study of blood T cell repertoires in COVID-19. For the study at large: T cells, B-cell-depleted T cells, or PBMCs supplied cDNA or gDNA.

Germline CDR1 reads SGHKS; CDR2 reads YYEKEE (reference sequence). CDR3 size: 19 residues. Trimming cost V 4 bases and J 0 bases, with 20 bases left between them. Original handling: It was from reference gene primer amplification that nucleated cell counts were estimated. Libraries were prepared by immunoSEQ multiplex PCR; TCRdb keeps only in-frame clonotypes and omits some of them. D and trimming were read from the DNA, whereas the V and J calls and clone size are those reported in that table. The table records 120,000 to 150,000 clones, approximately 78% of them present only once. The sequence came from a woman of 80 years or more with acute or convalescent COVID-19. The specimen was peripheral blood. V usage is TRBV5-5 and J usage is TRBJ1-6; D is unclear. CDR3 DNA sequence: TGTGCCAGCAGCCCTCGACGGGTCGGTGAGAGCTCCTATAATTCACCCCTCCACTTT. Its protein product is CASSPRRVGESSYNSPLHF. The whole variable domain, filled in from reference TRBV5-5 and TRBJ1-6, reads DAGVTQSPTHLIKTRGQQVTLRCSPISGHKSVSWYQQVLGQGPQFIFQYYEKEERGRGNFPDRFSARQFPNYSSELNVNALLLGDSALYLCASSPRRVGESSYNSPLHFGNGTRLTVT.